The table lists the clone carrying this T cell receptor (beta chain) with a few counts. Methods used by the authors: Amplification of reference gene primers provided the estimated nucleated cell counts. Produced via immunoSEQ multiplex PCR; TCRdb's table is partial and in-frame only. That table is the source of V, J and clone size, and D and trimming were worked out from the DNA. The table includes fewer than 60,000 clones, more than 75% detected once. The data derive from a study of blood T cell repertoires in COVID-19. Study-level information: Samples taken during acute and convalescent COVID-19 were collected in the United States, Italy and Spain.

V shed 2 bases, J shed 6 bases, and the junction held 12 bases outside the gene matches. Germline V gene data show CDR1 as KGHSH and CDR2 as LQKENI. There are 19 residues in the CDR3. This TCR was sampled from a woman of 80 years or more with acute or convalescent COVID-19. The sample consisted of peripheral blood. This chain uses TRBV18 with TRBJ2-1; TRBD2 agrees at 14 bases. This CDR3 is CASSPLAGLAGVTSNEQFF. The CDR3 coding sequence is TGTGCCAGCTCACCATTAGCGGGACTAGCGGGAGTTACTAGCAATGAGCAGTTCTTC.